The clone carrying this TCR beta chain was detected only a few times. These data belong to a study of blood T cell repertoires in COVID-19. The overall study: The United States, Italy and Spain provided the acute and convalescent COVID-19 samples.

The CDR3 runs to 16 residues. Germline V CDR1 and CDR2: LGHDT, YNNKEL (reference sequence). J was trimmed by 0 bases and V by 3 bases; bases with no gene match: 6. Across roughly 25 US areas, participants ranged in age from about 18 to 100 years. Assignment of participants to cohorts was predicated upon participant-reported clinical history. In the authors' methods: It was from reference gene primer amplification that nucleated cell counts were estimated. The data were produced by immunoSEQ multiplex PCR, yet TCRdb's version contains in-frame clones alone and is incomplete. That table is the source of V, J and clone size, and D and trimming were worked out from the DNA. The sample consists of approximately 130,000 clones, roughly four fifths of them appearing once.

This sequence joins TRBV3-1 (or the pseudogene TRBV3-2) and TRBJ1-2; 8 positions match TRBD1. The sequence was obtained from a young man who had recovered from COVID-19. Sequenced: PBMCs or T cells enriched from blood (not recorded which). The CDR3 sequence is CASSHHGTGANYGYTF. The CDR3 DNA reads TGTGCCAGCAGCCATCACGGGACAGGAGCTAACTATGGCTACACCTTC.